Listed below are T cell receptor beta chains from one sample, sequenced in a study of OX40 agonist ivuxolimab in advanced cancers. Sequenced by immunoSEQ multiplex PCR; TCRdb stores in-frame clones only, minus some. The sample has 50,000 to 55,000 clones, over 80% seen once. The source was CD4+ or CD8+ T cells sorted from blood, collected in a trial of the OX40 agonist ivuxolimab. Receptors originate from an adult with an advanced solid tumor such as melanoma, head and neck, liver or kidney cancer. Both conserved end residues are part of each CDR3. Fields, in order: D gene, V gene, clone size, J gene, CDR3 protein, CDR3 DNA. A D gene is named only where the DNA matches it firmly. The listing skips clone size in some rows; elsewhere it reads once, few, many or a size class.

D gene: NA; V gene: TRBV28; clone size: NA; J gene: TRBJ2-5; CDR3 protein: CASSLGGAGSQETQYF; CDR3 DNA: TGTGCCAGCAGTTTAGGAGGGGCAGGATCCCAAGAGACCCAGTACTTC
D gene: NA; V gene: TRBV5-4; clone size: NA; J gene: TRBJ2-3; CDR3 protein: CASRTPGTDTQYF; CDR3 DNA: TGTGCCAGCAGAACCCCGGGCACAGATACGCAGTATTTT
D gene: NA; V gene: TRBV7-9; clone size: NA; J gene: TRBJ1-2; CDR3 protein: CASSLAGWGYTF; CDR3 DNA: TGTGCCAGCAGCCTCGCCGGGTGGGGCTACACCTTC
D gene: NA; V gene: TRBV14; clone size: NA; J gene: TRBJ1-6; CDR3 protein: CASSQFFAGRYNSPLHF; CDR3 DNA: TGTGCCAGCAGCCAATTTTTTGCAGGCCGTTATAATTCACCCCTCCACTTT
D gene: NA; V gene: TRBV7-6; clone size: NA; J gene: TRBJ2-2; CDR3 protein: CASSLVISNGELFF; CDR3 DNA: TGTGCCAGCAGCTTGGTCATATCGAACGGGGAGCTGTTTTTT
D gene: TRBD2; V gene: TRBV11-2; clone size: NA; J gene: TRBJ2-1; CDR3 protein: CASSLVGPRLANEQFF; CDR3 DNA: TGTGCCAGCAGCTTAGTGGGCCCTAGACTAGCGAACGAGCAGTTCTTC
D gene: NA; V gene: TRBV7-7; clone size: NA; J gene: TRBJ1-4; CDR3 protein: CASSLGLGSGEKLFF; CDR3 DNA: TGTGCCAGCAGCTTAGGATTAGGGTCGGGTGAAAAACTGTTTTTT
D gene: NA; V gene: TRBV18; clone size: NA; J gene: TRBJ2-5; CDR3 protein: CASSHYNRENLETQYF; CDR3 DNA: TGTGCCAGCTCACATTATAACAGGGAGAACTTGGAGACCCAGTACTTC
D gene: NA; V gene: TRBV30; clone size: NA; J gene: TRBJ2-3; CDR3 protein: CAWSVPGTSTDTQYF; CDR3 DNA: TGTGCCTGGAGTGTACCCGGGACTAGCACAGATACGCAGTATTTT
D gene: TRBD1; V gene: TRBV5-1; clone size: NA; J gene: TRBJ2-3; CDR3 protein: CASSLPGTGGSDTQYF; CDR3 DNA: TGCGCCAGCAGCTTACCCGGGACAGGGGGCTCAGATACGCAGTATTTT
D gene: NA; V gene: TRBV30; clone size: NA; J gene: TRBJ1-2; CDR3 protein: CAWSSQTGGYTF; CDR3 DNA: TGTGCCTGGAGTTCGCAGACTGGCGGCTACACCTTC
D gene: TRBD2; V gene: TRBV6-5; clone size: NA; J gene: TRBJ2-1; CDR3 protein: CASSPQRGNNEQFF; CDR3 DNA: TGTGCCAGCAGCCCACAGCGGGGAAACAATGAGCAGTTCTTC
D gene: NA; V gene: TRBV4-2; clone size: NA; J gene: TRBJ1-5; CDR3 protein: CASSQETRQPQHF; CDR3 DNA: TGTGCCAGCAGCCAAGAAACCCGCCAGCCCCAGCATTTT
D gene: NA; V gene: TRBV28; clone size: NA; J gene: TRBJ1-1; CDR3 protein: CASKTGRRNTEAFF; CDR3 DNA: TGTGCCAGCAAAACAGGGAGGAGGAACACTGAAGCTTTCTTT
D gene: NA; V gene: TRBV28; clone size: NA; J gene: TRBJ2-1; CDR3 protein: CASSPTGGQYNEQFF; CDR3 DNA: TGTGCCAGCAGTCCCACCGGGGGCCAGTACAATGAGCAGTTCTTC
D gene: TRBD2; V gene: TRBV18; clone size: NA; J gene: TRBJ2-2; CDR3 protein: CASSPRPLLAGAGELFF; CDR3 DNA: TGTGCCAGCTCACCGCGACCGCTACTAGCGGGGGCCGGGGAGCTGTTTTTT
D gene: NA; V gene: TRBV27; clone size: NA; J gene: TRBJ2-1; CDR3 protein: CASSLYNEQFF; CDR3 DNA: TGTGCCAGCAGTTTATATAATGAGCAGTTCTTC
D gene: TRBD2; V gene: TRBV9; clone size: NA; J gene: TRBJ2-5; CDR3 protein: CASSARGGAPETQYF; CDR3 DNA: TGTGCCAGCAGCGCCCGCGGGGGGGCCCCAGAGACCCAGTACTTC
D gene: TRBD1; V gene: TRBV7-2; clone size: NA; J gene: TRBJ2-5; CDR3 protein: CASSLSTTGGYFQETQYF; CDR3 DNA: TGTGCCAGCAGCTTATCGACGACAGGGGGCTACTTTCAAGAGACCCAGTACTTC
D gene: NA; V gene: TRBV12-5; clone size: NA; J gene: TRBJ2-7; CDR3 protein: CASGLLGVGEQYF; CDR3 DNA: TGTGCTAGTGGTTTGCTGGGGGTAGGAGAGCAGTACTTC
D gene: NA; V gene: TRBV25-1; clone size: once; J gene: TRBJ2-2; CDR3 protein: CASSGTKGNTGELFF; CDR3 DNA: TGTGCCAGCAGTGGGACTAAGGGGAACACCGGGGAGCTGTTTTTT
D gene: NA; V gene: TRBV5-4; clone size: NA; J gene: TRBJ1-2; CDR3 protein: CASSILGNYGYTF; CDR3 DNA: TGTGCCAGCAGCATCCTGGGTAACTATGGCTACACCTTC
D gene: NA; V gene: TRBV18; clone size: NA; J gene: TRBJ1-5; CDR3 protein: CASSPQDNQPQHF; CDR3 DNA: TGTGCCAGCTCACCCCAGGATAATCAGCCCCAGCATTTT
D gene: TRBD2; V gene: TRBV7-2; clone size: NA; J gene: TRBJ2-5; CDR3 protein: CASSSYSGEETQYF; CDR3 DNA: TGTGCCAGCAGCTCTTATAGCGGGGAAGAGACCCAGTACTTC
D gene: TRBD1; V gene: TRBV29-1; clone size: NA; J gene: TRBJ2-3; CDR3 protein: CSAGTDTDTQYF; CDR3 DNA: TGCAGCGCCGGGACAGACACAGATACGCAGTATTTT
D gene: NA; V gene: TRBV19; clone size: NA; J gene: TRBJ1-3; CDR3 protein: CASSMRQLGNTIYF; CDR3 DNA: TGTGCCAGTAGTATGAGACAGCTTGGAAACACCATATATTTT
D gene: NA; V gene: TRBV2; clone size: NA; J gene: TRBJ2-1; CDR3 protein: CASRVARNNEQFF; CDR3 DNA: TGTGCCAGCAGGGTGGCACGAAACAATGAGCAGTTCTTC
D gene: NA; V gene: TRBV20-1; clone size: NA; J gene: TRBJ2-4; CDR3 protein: CSASENIQYF; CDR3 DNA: TGCAGTGCTAGTGAAAACATTCAGTACTTC